The 29 T cell receptor beta chains given below trace back to one sample, sequenced in a study of blood T cell repertoires in COVID-19. The protocol was immunoSEQ multiplex PCR, while the TCRdb copy is restricted to in-frame clones and leaves out a portion. This sample carries fewer than 150,000 clones, roughly 90% of them seen once, and the ten largest clones take roughly 10%. The specimen was peripheral blood. These receptor sequences come from a man between 45 and 60 years old with active or convalescent COVID-19.

CDR3: CASSSGVSGNTIYF. The CDR3 DNA follows: TGTGCCAGCAGCTCGGGGGTCTCTGGAAACACCATATATTTT. This chain connects TRBV7-2 to TRBJ1-3, with D tentatively TRBD1 (5 bases). The CDR3 runs to 14 residues. Looked up from germline, CDR1 is SGHTA and CDR2 is FQGNSA. Trimming removed 4 bases at V and 0 bases at J, with 7 bases between.

The chain links TRBV7-9 to TRBJ1-2, with a weak D call TRBD1 (6 bases). CDR1 is SEHNR, CDR2 FQNEAQ, per germline (reference sequence). V lost 2 bases and J 3 bases, leaving 13 bases between the germline ends. The CDR3 runs 15 residues. CDR3 sequence: CASSLPPTGDYGYTF. In nucleotides, the CDR3 is TGTGCCAGCAGCTTACCGCCGACAGGCGACTATGGCTACACCTTC.

The gene calls are TRBV6-5 and TRBJ2-7; perhaps TRBD2 as D (5 bases). Germline CDR1 and CDR2: MNHEY and SVGAGI. Trimming removed 6 bases from V and 5 bases from J, with 17 bases in between. The CDR3 loop spans 14 amino acids. The CDR3 loop reads CASRPGEGADEQYF. DNA of the CDR3: TGTGCCAGCAGACCCGGGGAAGGTGCGGACGAGCAGTACTTC.

V gene TRBV10-1 combines with J gene TRBJ2-5; the D gene is possibly TRBD1 (6 bases). CDR1 and CDR2 from the germline V gene are WNHNN and SYGVQD (reference sequence). The CDR3 runs to 13 residues. V lost 5 bases to trimming and J lost 1 base, with 8 bases between them. The CDR3 bases are TGCGCCAGCAGTAGGGACATCCAAGAGACCCAGTACTTC. It translates to CASSRDIQETQYF.

The gene calls are TRBV29-1 and TRBJ2-3; 10 nucleotides align to TRBD1. This CDR3 has 13 residues. V lost 6 bases to trimming and J lost 6 bases; unmatched junction nucleotides: 6. Germline CDR1 is SQVTM and CDR2 is ANQGSEA. The CDR3 nucleotides are TGCAGCGTGGGGACAGGGGTTTGGGATACGCAGTATTTT. Its translation is CSVGTGVWDTQYF.

The chain recombines TRBV4-1 with TRBJ2-4; perhaps TRBD1 as D (6 bases). The CDR3 totals 16 residues. Trimming shortened V by 5 bases and J by 0 bases, and 14 bases separated the two germline ends. Germline values: CDR1 MGHRA, CDR2 YSYEKL. The CDR3 reads CASSATGKEAKNIQYF. The CDR3 nucleotides are TGCGCCAGCAGCGCCACAGGGAAGGAAGCCAAAAACATTCAGTACTTC.

The chain links TRBV9 to TRBJ2-3; 8 bases line up with TRBD2. The CDR3 is 15 residues long. Per the germline V gene, CDR1 is SGDLS and CDR2 is YYNGEE. V shed 4 bases, J shed 0 bases, and the junction held 4 bases outside the gene matches. Here the CDR3 DNA reads TGTGCCAGCAGCTCCCCTAGCGGGAGCACAGATACGCAGTATTTT. As protein: CASSSPSGSTDTQYF.

The chain recombines TRBV6-2 or TRBV6-3 with TRBJ2-5; D may be TRBD2 (6 bases). Germline loops: CDR1 MNHEY, CDR2 SVGEGT. Trimming stripped 2 bases from V and 2 bases from J, with 12 bases between. The CDR3 spans 15 residues. The DNA of the CDR3 is TGTGCCAGCAGTTACCTCGGGGCGGGGCAAGAGACCCAGTACTTC. Translated: CASSYLGAGQETQYF.

This sequence joins TRBV20-1 and TRBJ2-3; 7 bases are a match to TRBD2. The CDR3 totals 11 residues. Germline V gene sequence: CDR1 DFQATT, CDR2 SNEGSKA (reference sequence). V lost 5 bases and J lost 8; bases outside the gene matches: 4. In DNA, the CDR3 is TGCAGTGCTTCGCCGGGAGGTACGCAGTATTTT. It is translated as CSASPGGTQYF.

The V and J genes are TRBV29-1 and TRBJ1-3; the D gene is possibly TRBD1 (5 bases). Deletions cut 4 bases from V and 0 bases from J, with 7 bases between. The CDR3 is 13 residues long. Germline V lookup: CDR1 SQVTM, CDR2 ANQGSEA. The CDR3 reads CSVGGHSGNTIYF. As DNA, the CDR3 is TGCAGCGTTGGAGGACACTCTGGAAACACCATATATTTT.

The chain couples TRBV6-4 to TRBJ2-1; 8 bases agree with TRBD2. This CDR3 region has 14 residues. The germline gives CDR1 MRHNA, CDR2 SNTAGT. V lost 3 bases and J lost 6; bases outside the gene matches: 4. The CDR3 protein is CASSEAGARNEQFF. The CDR3 DNA reads TGTGCCAGCAGTGAAGCGGGAGCTCGCAATGAGCAGTTCTTC.

This clone was seen once. The chain links TRBV5-1 to TRBJ2-1; TRBD1 matches at 8 bases. J was trimmed by 9 bases and V by 2 bases; bases with no gene match: 4. Germline V CDR1 and CDR2: SGHRS, YFSETQ. The CDR3 is 13 amino acids. The CDR3 DNA follows: TGCGCCAGCAGCTTCAGGGGGCAGGGTGAGCAGTTCTTC. It codes for CASSFRGQGEQFF.

This clone is termed medium-sized (0.01 to 0.1%). This chain links TRBV5-1 with TRBJ2-7, with 8 bases fitting TRBD1. Germline values: CDR1 SGHRS, CDR2 YFSETQ. The CDR3 covers 15 residues. V lost 4 bases, J lost 2 bases, and 8 bases stayed unmatched. The DNA of the CDR3 is TGCGCCAGCAGCATAGGGACAGGTCCGGCCTACGAGCAGTACTTC. This gives the protein CASSIGTGPAYEQYF.

The V call is TRBV6-6, the J call TRBJ1-6; 8 nucleotides align to TRBD1. In germline, CDR1 is MNHNY, CDR2 SVGAGI (reference sequence). The CDR3 extends over 14 amino acids. V lost 10 bases, J lost 5 bases, and 7 bases stayed unmatched. The CDR3 reads CATLGQGNNSPLHF. DNA of the CDR3: TGTGCCACCCTTGGACAGGGCAATAATTCACCCCTCCACTTT.

This rearrangement joins TRBV5-4 to TRBJ2-7; possible D gene TRBD2, 6 bases. V was pared by 0 bases and J by 5 bases, with 12 bases between. The CDR3 contains 14 residues. The germline CDR1 and CDR2 sequences are SGHNT and YYREEE (reference sequence). As DNA, the CDR3 is TGTGCCAGCAGCTTGGAAAGAGGGGAGGACGAGCAGTACTTC. Its protein is CASSLERGEDEQYF.

This chain links TRBV5-8 with TRBJ2-3, with 13 bases fitting TRBD2. The CDR3 contains 15 residues. The germline V gene encodes CDR1 SGHTS and CDR2 YDEGEE. V was clipped by 4 bases and J by 6 bases; unmatched bases: 5. The CDR3 sequence: CASSRTSGRRDTQYF. Written as DNA, the CDR3 is TGTGCCAGCAGCCGGACTAGCGGGAGACGGGATACGCAGTATTTT.

This sequence joins TRBV7-9 and TRBJ2-1; D unclear. Looked up from germline, CDR1 is SEHNR and CDR2 is FQNEAQ (reference sequence). CDR3 length: 12 residues. V lost 5 bases, J lost 4 bases, and 6 bases lay in between. This chain's CDR3 is CASSVEYNEQFF. The DNA for the CDR3 is TGTGCCAGCAGCGTGGAGTACAATGAGCAGTTCTTC.

With regard to this clone: Sequence at one end of the junction differs from germline and may be a read error. The chain employs TRBV6-5 and TRBJ2-5, with 13 bases aligning to TRBD2. The CDR3 totals 14 residues. CDR1 is MNHEY and CDR2 is SVGAGI in the germline V gene. This CDR3 reads CASSYTGTSGTWDF. In nucleotides, the CDR3 is TGTGCCAGCAGTTACACTGGGACTAGCGGGACCTGGGACTTC.

This chain connects TRBV6-1 to TRBJ1-5; D gene unclear. Trimming took 0 bases from V and 1 from J, leaving 7 bases between them. Germline CDR1 reads MNHNS; CDR2 reads SASEGT. This CDR3 has 15 amino acids. CDR3 sequence reads: CASSEAGSSNQPQHF. The CDR3 DNA is TGTGCCAGCAGTGAAGCCGGGTCGAGCAATCAGCCCCAGCATTTT.

The V and J genes are TRBV28 and TRBJ2-3, with 10 bases that match TRBD2. Germline V CDR1 and CDR2: MDHEN, SYDVKM. The ends lost 3 bases at V and 6 bases at J; junction bases unmatched: 15. This CDR3 comprises 18 residues. CDR3 sequence: CASSFSLALAGGVDTQYF. For the CDR3, the DNA is TGTGCCAGCAGTTTTAGCCTCGCTTTAGCGGGAGGAGTGGATACGCAGTATTTT.

The V gene is TRBV19, the J gene TRBJ1-2; 7 positions agree with TRBD1. Trimming cost V 7 bases and J 3 bases; bases outside gene matches: 8. The CDR3 is 14 amino acids. From germline, CDR1 is LNHDA and CDR2 SQIVND (reference sequence). DNA of the CDR3: TGTGCCAGTACCCAGACAGGGAACGACTATGGCTACACCTTC. Amino acids: CASTQTGNDYGYTF.

The chain employs TRBV6-1 and TRBJ1-4; 12 bases line up with TRBD1. The CDR3 length is 14 residues. V shed 8 bases and J 8 bases; nucleotides not matched to a gene: 6. Germline-derived CDR1 and CDR2 are MNHNS and SASEGT. The CDR3 bases are TGTGCCAGCCGCAGGGGACAGGGGGCGGAAAAACTGTTTTTT. It yields the protein CASRRGQGAEKLFF.

This chain joins TRBV7-9 and TRBJ1-2; TRBD1 might be the D (5 bases). V lost 3 bases to trimming and J lost 3 bases, with 17 bases between them. The V gene's germline CDR1 is SEHNR and CDR2 FQNEAQ (reference sequence). The length of the CDR3 is 16 residues. Here the CDR3 reads CASSFALDSLYYGYTF. In nucleotides, the CDR3 is TGTGCCAGCAGCTTCGCCCTTGACAGCCTTTACTATGGCTACACCTTC.

V usage is TRBV10-3 and J usage is TRBJ2-7; TRBD1 matches 7 bases. Trimming at V came to 9 bases and at J to 2 bases, leaving 7 bases not matched to a gene. Germline V gene sequence: CDR1 ENHRY, CDR2 SYGVKD. The CDR3 length is 13 residues. CDR3 sequence: CAIANRGAYEQYF. The CDR3 DNA reads TGTGCCATTGCTAACAGGGGAGCCTACGAGCAGTACTTC.

This chain connects TRBV7-2 to TRBJ1-5; TRBD1 agrees at 7 bases. The CDR3 consists of 17 residues. V was clipped by 5 bases and J by 4 bases; unmatched bases: 14. CDR1 is SGHTA, CDR2 FQGNSA, per germline. This CDR3 reads CASSPPRSGTVNQPQHF. Written as DNA, the CDR3 is TGTGCCAGCAGCCCCCCGCGCTCCGGGACAGTGAATCAGCCCCAGCATTTT.

V gene TRBV28 combines with J gene TRBJ2-5, with 8 bases identical to TRBD2. This CDR3 has 15 amino acids. The junction had 6 bases not matched to a gene; V was cut back by 5 bases and J by 1 base. CDR1 is MDHEN, CDR2 SYDVKM, per germline. The DNA for the CDR3 is TGTGCCAGCAGTACACCGGGAGGGCCCCAAGAGACCCAGTACTTC. Its protein product is CASSTPGGPQETQYF.

The chain has TRBV11-2 and TRBJ2-1, with D uncertain. Germline CDR1 SGHAT, CDR2 FQNNGV. CDR3 size: 12 residues. The germline V and J ends were trimmed by 6 bases and 1 base, with 4 bases remaining between them. The CDR3 nucleotides read TGTGCCAGCAGGACTTCCTACAATGAGCAGTTCTTC. This codes for CASRTSYNEQFF.

The chain links TRBV2 to TRBJ1-1; TRBD1 aligns across 7 bases. The CDR3 covers 14 residues. V lost 4 bases, J lost 1 base, and 3 bases stayed unmatched. Germline CDR1 is SNHLY and CDR2 is FYNNEI. CDR3 residues: CASSGRGRNTEAFF. CDR3 DNA sequence: TGTGCCAGCAGTGGGAGGGGGCGGAACACTGAAGCTTTCTTT.

The V and J genes are TRBV27 and TRBJ1-6; D ambiguous. CDR1 and CDR2 (germline): MNHEY, SMNVEV (reference sequence). V was pared by 5 bases and J by 0 bases, with 11 bases between. The CDR3 length is 16 residues. CDR3 in DNA: TGTGCCAGCAGTCGTGACAAGAGCTCCTATAATTCACCCCTCCACTTT. Its translation is CASSRDKSSYNSPLHF.